This T cell receptor beta chain was sequenced in a study of blood T cell repertoires in COVID-19 (TCRdb year 2020). About the full investigation: Samples covering the acute and convalescent phases of COVID-19 were provided by collaborators in the United States, Italy and Spain. The prospective study material was composed of cDNA or gDNA derived from T cells, B-cell-depleted T cells, or PBMCs. Deeply sampled blood TCRbeta repertoires from subjects exposed to, actively infected with, or recovered from COVID-19 were included in the dataset. The repertoires were made available in a free public database intended to serve as a resource for research on the immune response to SARS-CoV-2. The samples were drawn from two sources: the first 160 participants of the ongoing ImmuneRACE study, and approximately 1,300 subjects contributed by 6 global collaborators. Nearly every sample came with metadata listing a de-identified subject ID, COVID-19 status, age in years and sex. Where available, HLA class I and class II types were obtained from metadata supplied by the sample provider rather than from assay-based typing.

With regard to this clone: Its antigen is not yet known. No base quality information exists; no much larger clone differs at one position.

CDR1 SEHNR and CDR2 FQNEAQ were looked up in the germline V gene (reference sequence). CDR3 length: 13 amino acids, cysteine to phenylalanine. CDR3 DNA only is kept here, 39 bases in frame from base 1. The V end loses 5 bases and the J end loses 2 bases, and a stretch of 10 bases separates them. Each collaborating institution followed its own protocols to collect whole blood in K2EDTA tubes. For TCRbeta analysis, collaborators shipped samples in one of three forms: frozen whole blood, isolated PBMCs, or DNA extracted from either of those sample types. TCRbeta CDR3 regions were amplified from genomic DNA using the immunoSEQ Assay, a bias-controlled multiplex PCR. The original pipeline was this. Nucleated cell counts per sample were estimated from amplification of reference gene primers within the assay. Sequence reads were collapsed and filtered to measure the absolute abundance of every unique TCRbeta CDR3 rearrangement. For each sample, productive Simpson clonality was calculated as the square root of Simpson's diversity index over productive rearrangements. Drawn from immuneACCESS, this table holds only the in-frame rearrangements with V and J called that TCRdb kept. Clones are partly lost; checked studies trace under half to an unresolved V gene and leave the rest unexplained. Clone size and V and J calls were adopted from that table, with D and trimming inferred from the DNA. The sample contains a few hundred thousand clones, about 68% of them found a single time. The ten most abundant clones make up more than 2.5% of the sample.

Points the paper makes about the study in general: The quantity of clinical and demographic metadata differed by source and by participant and was supplied without curation.

The TCR was taken from a woman aged 80 or over with acute or convalescent COVID-19. This chain is built from TRBV7-9 and TRBJ2-7; TRBD2 might be the D gene, on 5 matching bases. Sequencing was done on a sample of peripheral blood. Here the CDR3 is given as CASSPTGAYEQYF. The DNA reads TGTGCCAGCAGCCCCACCGGGGCCTACGAGCAGTACTTC.